A single sample gave rise to the 17 T cell receptor beta chains below, sequenced in a study of blood T cell repertoires in COVID-19. Clones were read by immunoSEQ multiplex PCR, and TCRdb kept only the in-frame ones, dropping some. Of 90,000 to 120,000 clones listed, 75% to 90% are singletons. The source material was peripheral blood. These receptors all come from an elderly woman with acute or convalescent COVID-19.

The rearrangement uses TRBV27 and TRBJ2-4, with a tentative D call TRBD2 (5 bases). Between the trimmed V and J ends, which lost 2 bases and 2 bases, there was a span of 10 bases. The germline CDR1 and CDR2 sequences are MNHEY and SMNVEV (reference sequence). The CDR3 is made up of 15 amino acids. CDR3 amino acids: CASSLEGLSKNIQYF. The DNA of the CDR3 is TGTGCCAGCAGTTTAGAGGGCCTCTCCAAAAACATTCAGTACTTC.

The chain employs TRBV29-1 and TRBJ1-2; D not resolved. Trimming pared 4 bases from V and 3 bases from J, leaving 9 bases between. The CDR3 covers 12 residues. Per the germline V gene, CDR1 is SQVTM and CDR2 is ANQGSEA. The CDR3, as DNA: TGCAGCGTTGGGGCCCAGGACTATGGCTACACCTTC. Its protein product is CSVGAQDYGYTF.

This rearrangement joins TRBV2 to TRBJ2-7; TRBD1 aligns across 7 bases. V shed 6 bases, J shed 2 bases, and the junction held 4 bases outside the gene matches. Looked up from germline, CDR1 is SNHLY and CDR2 is FYNNEI. This CDR3 region has 13 residues. Here the CDR3 DNA reads TGTGCCAGCAGCACCGACAGGGCCTACGAGCAGTACTTC. This encodes CASSTDRAYEQYF.

This clone appeared a single time. The CDR3 spells CASSLGDRGGYEQYF. The CDR3 DNA follows: TGTGCCAGCAGCTTAGGGGACAGGGGCGGATACGAGCAGTACTTC. The rearrangement links TRBV7-2 to TRBJ2-7; TRBD1 matches 10 bases. The V gene end was trimmed by 1 base and the J gene end by 4 bases; junction bases not matched to a gene: 4. The CDR3 runs 15 residues. Germline values: CDR1 SGHTA, CDR2 FQGNSA.

The rearrangement uses TRBV21-1 and TRBJ2-5; TRBD2, the table's D call, lacks a check against the DNA. TRBV21-1 is tagged as a pseudogene. The CDR3 spans 19 residues. The CDR3 bases are TGTGCCAGCAGGCACGGTATTGACGGCGGGAAGTATAAGGAAGAGACCCAGTACTTC. Its protein is CASRHGIDGGKYKEETQYF.

V gene TRBV18 combines with J gene TRBJ2-2; 8 bases fit TRBD1. Germline CDR1 KGHSH, CDR2 LQKENI. The CDR3 loop spans 15 amino acids. Losses at the gene ends were 2 bases for V and 6 bases for J; bases not matched to a gene: 5. This CDR3 is CASSPGAQGAGELFF. Written as DNA, the CDR3 is TGTGCCAGCTCACCAGGTGCACAGGGGGCCGGGGAGCTGTTTTTT.

This chain joins TRBV24-1 and TRBJ2-1; the D is unclear. The germline V and J ends were trimmed by 2 bases and 6 bases, with 13 bases remaining between them. The CDR3 is 15 amino acids. The germline V gene has CDR1 KGHDR and CDR2 SFDVKD. CDR3 protein: CATSDSKPSFNEQFF. The CDR3 DNA reads TGTGCCACCAGTGATTCAAAGCCCTCATTCAATGAGCAGTTCTTC.

The rearrangement uses TRBV12-3 or TRBV12-4 and TRBJ2-7, with D possibly being TRBD2 (5 bases). V lost 3 bases to trimming and J lost 6 bases, with 9 bases between them. CDR3 length: 12 amino acids. DNA of the CDR3: TGTGCCAGCAGTTTCAGAGGGTTCGAGCAGTACTTC. It translates to CASSFRGFEQYF.

The rearrangement joins TRBV10-3 to TRBJ2-7; D may be TRBD1 (6 bases). CDR3 length: 13 amino acids. Germline V gene sequence: CDR1 ENHRY, CDR2 SYGVKD. V was shortened by 7 bases and J by 7 bases, with 17 bases between the two germline ends. CDR3 sequence reads: CAINPEWGQEQYF. For the CDR3, the DNA is TGTGCCATCAACCCAGAGTGGGGGCAAGAGCAGTACTTC.

The rearrangement joins TRBV19 to TRBJ2-1, with TRBD2 identical over 14 bases. V shed 7 bases and J 7 bases; nucleotides not matched to a gene: 6. Germline-derived CDR1 and CDR2 are LNHDA and SQIVND (reference sequence). The CDR3 length is 15 residues. The CDR3 spells CASIKTSGGANEQFF. In nucleotides, the CDR3 is TGTGCCAGTATAAAGACTAGCGGGGGGGCTAATGAGCAGTTCTTC. Looking up the rest from reference TRBV19 and TRBJ2-1 gives the full variable domain: DGGITQSPKYLFRKEGQNVTLSCEQNLNHDAMYWYRQDPGQGLRLIYYSQIVNDFQKGDIAEGYSVSREKKESFPLTVTSAQKNPTAFYLCASIKTSGGANEQFFGPGTRLTVL.

The chain has TRBV18 and TRBJ2-4, with no clear D. Per germline, CDR1 KGHSH and CDR2 LQKENI. V dropped 2 bases and J dropped 0 bases, with 8 bases sitting between them. CDR3 length equals 15 residues. CDR3: CASSPGQPAKNIQYF. CDR3 DNA sequence: TGTGCCAGCTCACCAGGCCAACCAGCCAAAAACATTCAGTACTTC.

The CDR3: CASSRAGGDYNEQFF. CDR3 coding DNA: TGCGCCAGCAGCAGAGCGGGGGGGGATTACAATGAGCAGTTCTTC. The chain recombines TRBV5-1 with TRBJ2-1; 10 nucleotides match TRBD2. Trimming cost V 4 bases and J 4 bases; bases outside gene matches: 5. Germline V gene lookup returns CDR1 SGHRS and CDR2 YFSETQ. The CDR3 spans 15 residues.

V gene TRBV12-3 or TRBV12-4 combines with J gene TRBJ1-6; D is uncertain. Trimming shortened V by 5 bases and J by 8 bases, and 4 bases separated the two germline ends. This CDR3 comprises 11 residues. The CDR3 sequence is CASSLHSPLHF. DNA for the CDR3: TGTGCCAGCAGTCTCCATTCACCCCTCCACTTT.

This clone came up once. The chain joins TRBV5-1 to TRBJ2-3, with 8 bases that match TRBD1. The CDR3 runs 15 residues. J lost 4 bases, V lost 0 bases, and 4 bases had no gene match. Germline V gene lookup returns CDR1 SGHRS and CDR2 YFSETQ. The CDR3 DNA reads TGCGCCAGCAGCTTGGGGGGACAGGTGGCAGATACGCAGTATTTT. Its protein product is CASSLGGQVADTQYF. Complete variable domain (other parts from reference TRBV5-1 and TRBJ2-3): KAGVTQTPRYLIKTRGQQVTLSCSPISGHRSVSWYQQTPGQGLQFLFEYFSETQRNKGNFPGRFSGRQFSNSRSEMNVSTLELGDSALYLCASSLGGQVADTQYFGPGTRLTVL.

This rearrangement joins TRBV4-2 to TRBJ2-7, with 13 bases aligning to TRBD2. This CDR3 region has 14 residues. V lost 4 bases, J lost 6 bases, and 3 bases stayed unmatched. Germline loops: CDR1 LGHNA, CDR2 YNFKEQ. The CDR3 DNA reads as TGTGCCAGCAGCCTAGGGACTAGCGGGATCGAGCAGTACTTC. Residues: CASSLGTSGIEQYF.

The V and J genes are TRBV19 and TRBJ2-7; possibly TRBD1 for D (5 bases). From germline, CDR1 is LNHDA and CDR2 SQIVND (reference sequence). The V and J ends lost 3 bases and 0 bases respectively, with 12 bases between them. This CDR3 contains 15 residues. The CDR3 DNA is TGTGCCAGTAGTATCGACAGCTACGGCTCCTACGAGCAGTACTTC. It translates to CASSIDSYGSYEQYF.

The chain links TRBV7-8 to TRBJ1-2; unclear D gene. Trimming removed 1 base from V and 3 bases from J, with 6 bases in between. The CDR3 has 13 amino acids. In germline, CDR1 is SGHVS, CDR2 FQNEAQ. CDR3 sequence reads: CASSLGADYGYTF. The CDR3 nucleotides are TGTGCCAGCAGCTTAGGGGCAGACTATGGCTACACCTTC.